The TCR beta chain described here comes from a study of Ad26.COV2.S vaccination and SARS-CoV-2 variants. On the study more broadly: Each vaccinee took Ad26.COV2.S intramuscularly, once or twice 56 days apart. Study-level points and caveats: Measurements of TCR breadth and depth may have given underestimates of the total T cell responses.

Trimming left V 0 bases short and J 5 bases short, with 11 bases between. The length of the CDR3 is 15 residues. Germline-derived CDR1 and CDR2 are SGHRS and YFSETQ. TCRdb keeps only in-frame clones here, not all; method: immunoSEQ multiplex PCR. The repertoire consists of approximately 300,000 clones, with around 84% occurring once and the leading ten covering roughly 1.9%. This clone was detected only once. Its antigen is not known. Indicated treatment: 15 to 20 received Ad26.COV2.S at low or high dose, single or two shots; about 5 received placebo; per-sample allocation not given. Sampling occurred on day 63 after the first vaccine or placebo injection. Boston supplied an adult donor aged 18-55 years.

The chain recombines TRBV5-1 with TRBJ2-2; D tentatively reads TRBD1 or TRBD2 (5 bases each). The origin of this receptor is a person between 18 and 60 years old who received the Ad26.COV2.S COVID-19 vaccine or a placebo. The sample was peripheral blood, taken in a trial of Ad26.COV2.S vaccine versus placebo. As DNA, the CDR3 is TGCGCCAGCAGCTTGGAAGGGACGGGGACCGGGGAGCTGTTTTTT. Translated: CASSLEGTGTGELFF.